The rows below give T cell receptor beta chains drawn from one sample of a study of shared clonotypes between healthy human individuals. This table comes from immunoSEQ multiplex PCR, and its TCRdb copy is limited to in-frame clones, with some not included. Here the sample spans around 1.5 million clones, nearly 99% being singletons. Sequenced sample: naive CD4+ T cells sorted from blood. Receptor source: a man aged 25-45 years in good health. CDR3s include the opening cysteine and the closing phenylalanine or tryptophan. The D gene is left open where the match is weak. A clone size is listed for some rows: how often the clone was seen (once, few, many), or a class if it is expanded.

j_call,clone_size,v_call,d_call,cdr3_nt,cdr3_aa
TRBJ1-1,NA,TRBV10-3,NA,TGTGCCATCAGGGCACAGGGTTTTCACACTGAAGCTTTCTTT,CAIRAQGFHTEAFF
TRBJ1-4,NA,TRBV5-1,TRBD1,TGCGCCAGCAGCTCCGGGACAGGCGGGGAAAAACTGTTTTTT,CASSSGTGGEKLFF
TRBJ2-3,NA,TRBV27,NA,TGTGCCAGCAGTTTCCAGGGACGATATACGCAGTATTTT,CASSFQGRYTQYF
TRBJ2-7,NA,TRBV6-6,NA,TGTGCCAGCAGGGCCGAGAGACAGAGGTCGGCCGAGCAGTACTTC,CASRAERQRSAEQYF
TRBJ1-1,once,TRBV5-1,TRBD1,TGCGCCAGCAGGTCAGGACAGGGAATGATGAACACTGAAGCTTTCTTT,CASRSGQGMMNTEAFF
TRBJ2-7,NA,TRBV11-2,NA,TGTGCCAGCAGCCAGGGCTCAGTAAGCTCCTACGAGCAGTACTTC,CASSQGSVSSYEQYF
TRBJ2-5,NA,TRBV5-1,NA,TGCGCCAGCACCCTTGAAGAGACCCAGTACTTC,CASTLEETQYF
TRBJ1-4,NA,TRBV10-3,NA,TGTGCCATCAGTGAAGGACAGACGAGTAACGAAAAACTGTTTTTT,CAISEGQTSNEKLFF
TRBJ2-2,NA,TRBV18,NA,TGTGCCAGCTCACAATCCAGACCGGACATCCTAATGACCGGGGAGCTGTTTTTT,CASSQSRPDILMTGELFF
TRBJ1-2,NA,TRBV19,NA,TGTGCCAGTAGTCCACGTCAGCCCATCTACACCTTC,CASSPRQPIYTF
TRBJ2-1,NA,TRBV20-1,NA,TGCAGTGCTAGTGCGGGCAGCACGTTCTTC,CSASAGSTFF
TRBJ2-7,NA,TRBV6-1,NA,TGTGCCAGCACCCCCAGCGACCTCTACGAGCAGTACTTC,CASTPSDLYEQYF
TRBJ2-3,NA,TRBV9,NA,TGTGCCAGCAGCGTAGACCGGACCAACACAGATACGCAGTATTTT,CASSVDRTNTDTQYF
TRBJ2-1,NA,TRBV7-2,NA,TGTGCCAGCAGCTTATCGAGGGGGATGGCTTCCCACAATGAGCAGTTCTTC,CASSLSRGMASHNEQFF
TRBJ2-5,once,TRBV2,NA,TGTGCCAGCAGTGATCCGTCAGGTGATAAGACCCAGTACTTC,CASSDPSGDKTQYF
TRBJ2-5,NA,TRBV25-1,NA,TGTGCCAGCAGTGAATTGGGGGCAGGGACCGAGACCCAGTACTTC,CASSELGAGTETQYF
TRBJ2-2,NA,TRBV7-8,TRBD2,TGTGCCAGCAGCTTAGGTTCTAGCGGTCCTACCGGGGAGCTGTTTTTT,CASSLGSSGPTGELFF
TRBJ2-1,NA,TRBV7-2,TRBD2,TGTGCCAGCAGCTTGGCAGGGAGGGGCTCCAATGAGCAGTTCTTC,CASSLAGRGSNEQFF
TRBJ2-3,NA,TRBV7-2,TRBD2,TGTGCCAGCAGCCAGGGGACTAGCGGGGGACGCACAGATACGCAGTATTTT,CASSQGTSGGRTDTQYF
TRBJ2-7,NA,TRBV28,NA,TGTGCCAGCAAGTCCGGGATACCCTACGAGCAGTACTTC,CASKSGIPYEQYF
TRBJ2-3,NA,TRBV9,NA,TGTGCCAGCAGCGTTCAGACCCGGGATACGCAGTATTTT,CASSVQTRDTQYF
TRBJ2-2,NA,TRBV10-3,TRBD2,TGTGCCATCAGTGTAGCGGGAGCTGGCACCGGGGAGCTGTTTTTT,CAISVAGAGTGELFF
TRBJ1-1,NA,TRBV18,TRBD1,TGTGCCAGCTCACCCGGGACAGGGGGCGACACTGAAGCTTTCTTT,CASSPGTGGDTEAFF
TRBJ1-4,NA,TRBV18,NA,TGTGCCAGCTCGCCAATACAGGGATCGGAAAAACTGTTTTTT,CASSPIQGSEKLFF
TRBJ1-4,NA,TRBV18,TRBD1,TGTGCCAGCTCACCACGGACAGGGGGTGATGAAAAACTGTTTTTT,CASSPRTGGDEKLFF
TRBJ2-1,NA,TRBV5-1,NA,TGCGCCAGCAGCTTGGAACAGGCAACTTACAATGAGCAGTTCTTC,CASSLEQATYNEQFF
TRBJ2-3,NA,TRBV5-1,TRBD1,TGCGCCAGCAGCCCTCCCGGGACAGGGGATCCAGATACGCAGTATTTT,CASSPPGTGDPDTQYF
TRBJ1-1,once,TRBV7-6,NA,TGTGCCAGCAGCTTAGTGGACGGTAAGAACACTGAAGCTTTCTTT,CASSLVDGKNTEAFF
TRBJ2-2,NA,TRBV6-5,NA,TGTGCCAGCAGTTTAAATGGGGTGAACACCGGGGAGCTGTTTTTT,CASSLNGVNTGELFF
TRBJ2-5,NA,TRBV28,NA,TGTGCCAGCTGTCGAGGAAAGGAGACCCAGTACTTC,CASCRGKETQYF
TRBJ2-5,NA,TRBV5-1,NA,TGCGCCAGCAGCTCAGGACAGCAAGAGACCCAGTACTTC,CASSSGQQETQYF
TRBJ2-5,NA,TRBV7-2,TRBD2,TGTGCCAGCAGCTTTGGACTAGGCGGGACTTGGTATGAGACCCAGTACTTC,CASSFGLGGTWYETQYF
TRBJ1-3,NA,TRBV15,NA,TGTGCCACCAGCAGAGGCTCCCCCGGGGCCATATATTTT,CATSRGSPGAIYF
TRBJ2-2,NA,TRBV5-4,NA,TGTGCCAGCAGCGGTCTTGGAGCGCCCGGGAACACCGGGGAGCTGTTTTTT,CASSGLGAPGNTGELFF
TRBJ1-1,NA,TRBV7-2,TRBD1,TGTGCCAGCAGCTCGGACAGGGGTGGCACTGAAGCTTTCTTT,CASSSDRGGTEAFF
TRBJ2-3,NA,TRBV5-1,TRBD2,TGCGCCAGCAGCCGCGGGGGGAAGGGCACAGATACGCAGTATTTT,CASSRGGKGTDTQYF
TRBJ2-7,NA,TRBV27,TRBD1,TGTGCCAGCAGTCCAGGGTCCCTGGGGACAGGGCCAAACTACGAGCAGTACTTC,CASSPGSLGTGPNYEQYF
TRBJ2-7,NA,TRBV5-1,TRBD1,TGCGCCAGCAGCTTAGGACAGGAGGACGGGCAGTACTTC,CASSLGQEDGQYF
TRBJ2-7,NA,TRBV6-5,TRBD2,TGTGCCAGCAAAGGACTAGCGGGAGGGCTCTACGAGCAGTACTTC,CASKGLAGGLYEQYF
TRBJ1-5,NA,TRBV2,NA,TGTGCCAGCAGTGAAGCAAGTTATAGCAATCAGCCCCAGCATTTT,CASSEASYSNQPQHF
TRBJ2-7,NA,TRBV11-2,NA,TGTGCCAGCAGCTCCTCTCCGGACAAATACGAGCAGTACTTC,CASSSSPDKYEQYF
TRBJ1-5,once,TRBV6-5,TRBD1,TGTGCCAGCAGTTACGCAGGGGGTCAGCCCCAGCATTTT,CASSYAGGQPQHF
TRBJ1-1,NA,TRBV7-9,TRBD1,TGTGCCAGCAGCTTAAGCAGCAGACAGGGACTCACTGAAGCTTTCTTT,CASSLSSRQGLTEAFF
TRBJ2-2,NA,TRBV5-1,NA,TGCGCCAGCAGTCCATACGGGGCGAACACCGGGGAGCTGTTTTTT,CASSPYGANTGELFF
TRBJ1-4,NA,TRBV27,NA,TGTGCCAGCAGTTTATCGGGTCCCAGCAGGGTTGGTGAAAAACTGTTTTTT,CASSLSGPSRVGEKLFF